This T cell receptor beta chain was sequenced in a study of multiple sclerosis patients with progressive multifocal leukoencephalopathy. This clone was observed a handful of times. The time point: before natalizumab initiation. Sequencing was at survey level. The assay was immunoSEQ multiplex PCR, and TCRdb's table has in-frame clones only and misses some. The data contain some 30,000 clones, more than 75% of them singletons. V lost 2 bases and J 5 bases, leaving 9 bases between the germline ends. The CDR3 runs 13 residues. Germline V gene lookup returns CDR1 SEHNR and CDR2 FQNEAQ (reference sequence).

Sequencing used PBMCs. This receptor was identified in a human donor with multiple sclerosis. This chain connects TRBV7-9 to TRBJ1-1; the D is unclear. CDR3 sequence: CASSLQGKTEAFF. The CDR3 nucleotides read TGTGCCAGCAGCTTACAAGGGAAAACTGAAGCTTTCTTT.